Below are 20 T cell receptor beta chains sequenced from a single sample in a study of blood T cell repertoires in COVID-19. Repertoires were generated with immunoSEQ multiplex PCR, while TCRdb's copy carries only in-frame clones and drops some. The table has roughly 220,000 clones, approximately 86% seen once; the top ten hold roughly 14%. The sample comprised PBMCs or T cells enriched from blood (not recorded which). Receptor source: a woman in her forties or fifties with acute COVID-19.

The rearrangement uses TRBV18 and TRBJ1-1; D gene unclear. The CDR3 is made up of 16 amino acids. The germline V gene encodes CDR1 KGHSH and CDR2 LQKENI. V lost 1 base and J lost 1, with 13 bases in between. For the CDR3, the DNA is TGTGCCAGCTCACCACTCCTGGGGAGTCAGAACACTGAAGCTTTCTTT. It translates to CASSPLLGSQNTEAFF.

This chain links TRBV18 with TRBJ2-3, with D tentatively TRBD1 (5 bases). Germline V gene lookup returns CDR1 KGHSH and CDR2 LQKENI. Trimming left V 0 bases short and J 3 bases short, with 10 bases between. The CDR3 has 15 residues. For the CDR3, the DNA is TGTGCCAGCTCACCACCGGGGCCGGGTACAGATACGCAGTATTTT. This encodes CASSPPGPGTDTQYF.

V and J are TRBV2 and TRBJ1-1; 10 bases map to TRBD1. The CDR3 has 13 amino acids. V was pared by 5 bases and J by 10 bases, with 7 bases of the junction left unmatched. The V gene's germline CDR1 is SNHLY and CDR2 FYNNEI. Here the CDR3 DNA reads TGTGCCAGCAGTACCCGGGACAGGGGCGTAGCTTTCTTT. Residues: CASSTRDRGVAFF. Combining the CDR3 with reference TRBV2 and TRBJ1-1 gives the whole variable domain EPEVTQTPSHQVTQMGQEVILRCVPISNHLYFYWYRQILGQKVEFLVSFYNNEISEKSEIFDDQFSVERPDGSNFTLKIRSTKLEDSAMYFCASSTRDRGVAFFGQGTRLTVV.

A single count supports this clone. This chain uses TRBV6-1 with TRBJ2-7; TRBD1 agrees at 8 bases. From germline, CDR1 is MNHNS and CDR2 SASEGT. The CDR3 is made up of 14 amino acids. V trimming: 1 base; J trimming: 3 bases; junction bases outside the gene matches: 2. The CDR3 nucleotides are TGTGCCAGCAGTGAAGGGACAGGGCTCTACGAGCAGTACTTC. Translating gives CASSEGTGLYEQYF.

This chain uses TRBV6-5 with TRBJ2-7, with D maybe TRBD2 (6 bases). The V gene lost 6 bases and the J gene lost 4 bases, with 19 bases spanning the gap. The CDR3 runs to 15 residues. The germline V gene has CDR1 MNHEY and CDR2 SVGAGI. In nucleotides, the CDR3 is TGTGCCAGCAGCCAGAGTTGGGGGGAGTCGTACGAGCAGTACTTC. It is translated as CASSQSWGESYEQYF.

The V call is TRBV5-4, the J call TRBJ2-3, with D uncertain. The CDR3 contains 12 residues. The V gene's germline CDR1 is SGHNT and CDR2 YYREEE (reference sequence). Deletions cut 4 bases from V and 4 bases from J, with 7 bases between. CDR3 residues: CASSLLSDTQYF. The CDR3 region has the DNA TGTGCCAGCAGCCTACTTTCAGATACGCAGTATTTT.

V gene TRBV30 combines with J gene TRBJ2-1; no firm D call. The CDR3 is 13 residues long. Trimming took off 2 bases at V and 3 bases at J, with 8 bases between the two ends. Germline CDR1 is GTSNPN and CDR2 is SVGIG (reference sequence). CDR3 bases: TGTGCCTGGAGTAATCAGGACTACAATGAGCAGTTCTTC. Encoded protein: CAWSNQDYNEQFF.

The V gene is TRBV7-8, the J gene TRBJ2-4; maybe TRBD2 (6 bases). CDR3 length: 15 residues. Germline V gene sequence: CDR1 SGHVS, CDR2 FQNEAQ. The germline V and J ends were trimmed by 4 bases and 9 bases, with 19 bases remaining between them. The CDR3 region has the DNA TGTGCCAGCAGCTCGACTAGTGGGTCGGGAGTCATTCAGTACTTC. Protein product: CASSSTSGSGVIQYF.

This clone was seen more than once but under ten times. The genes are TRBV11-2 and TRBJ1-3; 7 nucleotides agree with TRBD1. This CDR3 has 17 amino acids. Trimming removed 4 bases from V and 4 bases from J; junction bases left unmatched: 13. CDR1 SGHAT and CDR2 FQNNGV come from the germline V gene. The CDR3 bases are TGTGCCAGCAGCTCATCCCTGGGGACAGCACGGGGAAACACCATATATTTT. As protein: CASSSSLGTARGNTIYF.

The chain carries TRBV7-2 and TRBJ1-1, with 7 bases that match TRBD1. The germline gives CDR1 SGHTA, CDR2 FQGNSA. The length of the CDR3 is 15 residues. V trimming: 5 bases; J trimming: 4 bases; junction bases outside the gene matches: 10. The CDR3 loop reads CASSPYTGETTEAFF. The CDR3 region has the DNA TGTGCCAGCAGCCCATACACAGGGGAGACCACTGAAGCTTTCTTT.

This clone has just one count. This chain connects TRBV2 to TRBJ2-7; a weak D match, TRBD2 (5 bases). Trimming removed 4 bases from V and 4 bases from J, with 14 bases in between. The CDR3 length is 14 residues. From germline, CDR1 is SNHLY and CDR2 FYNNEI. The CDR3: CASSVARVGYEQYF. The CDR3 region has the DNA TGTGCCAGCAGTGTAGCGCGGGTAGGGTACGAGCAGTACTTC.

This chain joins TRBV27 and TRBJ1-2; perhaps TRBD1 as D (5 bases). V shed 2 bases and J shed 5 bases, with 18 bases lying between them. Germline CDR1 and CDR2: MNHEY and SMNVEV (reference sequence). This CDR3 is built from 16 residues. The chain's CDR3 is CASSLAWDLDPYGYTF. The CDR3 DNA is TGTGCCAGCAGTTTAGCGTGGGACTTGGACCCGTATGGCTACACCTTC.

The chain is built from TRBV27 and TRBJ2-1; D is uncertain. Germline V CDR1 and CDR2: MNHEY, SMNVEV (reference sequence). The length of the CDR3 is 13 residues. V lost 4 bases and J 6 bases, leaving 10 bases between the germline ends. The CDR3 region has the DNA TGTGCCAGCAGTTCCCTCCCTCCCAATGAGCAGTTCTTC. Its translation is CASSSLPPNEQFF.

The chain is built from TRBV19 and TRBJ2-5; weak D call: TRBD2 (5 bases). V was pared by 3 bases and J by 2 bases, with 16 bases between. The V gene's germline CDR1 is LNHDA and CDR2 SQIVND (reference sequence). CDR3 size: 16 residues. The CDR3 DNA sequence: TGTGCCAGTAGTATTCTCCTAAGCGGTGGGCAAGAGACCCAGTACTTC. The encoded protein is CASSILLSGGQETQYF.

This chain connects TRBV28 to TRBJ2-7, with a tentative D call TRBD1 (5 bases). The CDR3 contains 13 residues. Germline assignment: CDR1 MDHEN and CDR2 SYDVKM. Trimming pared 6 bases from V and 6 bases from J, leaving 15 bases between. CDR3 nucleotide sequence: TGTGCCAGCAGAACCCAGGCAGGGCCCGAGCAGTACTTC. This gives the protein CASRTQAGPEQYF.

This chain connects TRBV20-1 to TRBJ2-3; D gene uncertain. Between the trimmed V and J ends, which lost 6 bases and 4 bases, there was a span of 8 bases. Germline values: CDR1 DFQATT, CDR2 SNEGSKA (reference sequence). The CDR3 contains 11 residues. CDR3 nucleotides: TGCAGTGCCCAAGCCCCAGATACGCAGTATTTT. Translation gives CSAQAPDTQYF.

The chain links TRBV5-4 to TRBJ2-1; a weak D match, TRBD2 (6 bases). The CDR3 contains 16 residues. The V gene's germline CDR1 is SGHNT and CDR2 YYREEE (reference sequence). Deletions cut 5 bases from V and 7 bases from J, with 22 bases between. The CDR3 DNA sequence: TGTGCCAGCAGTCTAGGAATCAGTGGCGGGATGAATGAGCAGTTCTTC. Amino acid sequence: CASSLGISGGMNEQFF.

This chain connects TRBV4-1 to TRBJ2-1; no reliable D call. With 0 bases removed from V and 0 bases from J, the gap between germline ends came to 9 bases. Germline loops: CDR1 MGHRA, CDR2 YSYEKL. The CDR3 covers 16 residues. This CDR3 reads CASSQDPARSYNEQFF. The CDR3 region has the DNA TGCGCCAGCAGCCAAGATCCAGCGCGCTCCTACAATGAGCAGTTCTTC.

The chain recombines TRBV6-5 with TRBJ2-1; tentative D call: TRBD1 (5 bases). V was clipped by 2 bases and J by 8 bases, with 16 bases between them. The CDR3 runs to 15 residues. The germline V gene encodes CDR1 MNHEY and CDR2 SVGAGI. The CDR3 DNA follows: TGTGCCAGCAGTTACCTAGGGGCCATTGCTGATGAGCAGTTCTTC. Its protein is CASSYLGAIADEQFF.

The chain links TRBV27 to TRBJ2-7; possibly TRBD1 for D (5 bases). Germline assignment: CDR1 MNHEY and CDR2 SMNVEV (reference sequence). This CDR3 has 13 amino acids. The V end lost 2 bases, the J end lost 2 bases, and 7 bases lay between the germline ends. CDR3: CASSLQGAYEQYF. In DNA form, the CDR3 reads TGTGCCAGCAGTTTACAGGGTGCCTACGAGCAGTACTTC.